This TCR beta chain was sequenced during a study of cytomegalovirus exposure and HLA in healthy donors. Overall study findings and caveats: Accounts indicate the classifier identified cytomegalovirus status with strong specificity and sensitivity.

In the case of this clone: Its antigen is not known.

The CDR3 is 15 residues long. Germline values: CDR1 SGHDT, CDR2 YYEEEE. Trimming removed 1 base from V and 3 bases from J; junction bases left unmatched: 6. Separation from the roughly 700-subject first cohort characterized the approximately 130-subject validation cohort, to which the donors belonged. Libraries were prepared by immunoSEQ multiplex PCR; TCRdb keeps only in-frame clonotypes and omits some of them. The sample lists about 180,000 clones, about 85% seen once, with about 17% in the top ten. Sequenced input: PBMCs. The TCR originated in a man aged 18 to 35 in good health and CMV-seropositive. The chain links TRBV5-6 to TRBJ2-7; 8 nucleotides line up with TRBD2. The CDR3 is CASSLTSGSVYEQYF. In DNA, the CDR3 is TGTGCCAGCAGCTTGACCAGCGGGAGTGTCTACGAGCAGTACTTC. The whole variable domain, remainder taken from reference TRBV5-6 and TRBJ2-7, is DAGVTQSPTHLIKTRGQQVTLRCSPKSGHDTVSWYQQALGQGPQFIFQYYEEEERQRGNFPDRFSGHQFPNYSSELNVNALLLGDSALYLCASSLTSGSVYEQYFGPGTRLTVT.